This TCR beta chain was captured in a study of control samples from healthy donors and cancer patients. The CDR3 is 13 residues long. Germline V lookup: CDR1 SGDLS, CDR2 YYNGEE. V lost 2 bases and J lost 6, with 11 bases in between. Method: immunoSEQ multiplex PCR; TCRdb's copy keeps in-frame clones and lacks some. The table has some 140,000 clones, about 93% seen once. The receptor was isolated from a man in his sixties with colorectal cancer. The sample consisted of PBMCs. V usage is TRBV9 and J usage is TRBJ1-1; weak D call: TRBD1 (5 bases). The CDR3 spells CASSVFGDAEAFF. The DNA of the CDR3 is TGTGCCAGCAGCGTTTTCGGGGACGCTGAAGCTTTCTTT.